Listed below are T cell receptor beta chains from one sample, sequenced in a study of Graves' ophthalmopathy and Graves' hyperthyroidism. A single record per CDR3 protein comes from TCRdb applying MiXCR to the multiplex PCR reads. The data show 200,000 to 300,000 distinct CDR3 sequences, around 50% seen once. Sequencing input: peripheral blood. The receptors were gathered from an adult man with Graves' ophthalmopathy. Each CDR3 is given with its conserved first and last residue. D genes are given only for firm matches. The size of a clone is reported for some rows only, either as once, few or many, or as a class for expanded clones.

clone size: few
V gene: TRBV20-1
D gene: TRBD2
J gene: TRBJ2-5
CDR3 DNA: TGCAGTGCTAGGGGAAGCGGGGGTTTTCAAGAGACCCAGTACTTC
CDR3 protein: CSARGSGGFQETQYF

clone size: NA
V gene: TRBV11-2
D gene: NA
J gene: TRBJ1-1
CDR3 DNA: TGTGCCAGCAGCTTGGGGGGACATTTCGGCACTGAAGCTTTCTTT
CDR3 protein: CASSLGGHFGTEAFF

clone size: NA
V gene: TRBV24-1
D gene: NA
J gene: TRBJ2-1
CDR3 DNA: TGTGCCACCAGTGATTTTCGTGGGGGAAGCTCCTACAATGAGCAGTTCTTC
CDR3 protein: CATSDFRGGSSYNEQFF

clone size: many
V gene: TRBV15
D gene: NA
J gene: TRBJ1-6
CDR3 DNA: TGTGCCACCAGCAGTCCTGGGCCTAGGGGAGGTTCACCCCTCCACTTT
CDR3 protein: CATSSPGPRGGSPLHF

clone size: many
V gene: TRBV15
D gene: NA
J gene: TRBJ1-1
CDR3 DNA: TGTGCCACCAGTCACTTGGACTGGGGGGGCACTGAAGCTTTCTTT
CDR3 protein: CATSHLDWGGTEAFF

clone size: NA
V gene: TRBV7-9
D gene: NA
J gene: TRBJ1-5
CDR3 DNA: TGTGCCAGCAGTCCTATTCAGGGGCAGTATAGCAATCAGCCCCAGCATTTT
CDR3 protein: CASSPIQGQYSNQPQHF

clone size: NA
V gene: TRBV19
D gene: TRBD1
J gene: TRBJ1-2
CDR3 DNA: TGTGCCAGTAGTTTCCGGGACAGGGACGGGTACACCTTC
CDR3 protein: CASSFRDRDGYTF

clone size: few
V gene: TRBV5-1
D gene: NA
J gene: TRBJ1-5
CDR3 DNA: TGTGCCAGCAGCTTAGGGGGTGGGAGCAATCAGCCCCAGCATTTT
CDR3 protein: CASSLGGGSNQPQHF

clone size: NA
V gene: TRBV6-4
D gene: NA
J gene: TRBJ2-3
CDR3 DNA: TGTGCCAGCAGTGACGGGGTCACAGATACGCAGTATTTT
CDR3 protein: CASSDGVTDTQYF

clone size: NA
V gene: TRBV7-2
D gene: NA
J gene: TRBJ2-7
CDR3 DNA: TGCGCCAGCAGCCCGGATAGCGCCCTAAGGGAGCAGTACTTC
CDR3 protein: CASSPDSALREQYF

clone size: NA
V gene: TRBV10-1
D gene: NA
J gene: TRBJ1-6
CDR3 DNA: TGTGCCAGCAGTGAGTGGGGGGCGACAGTTAGTAACATACAGTCACCCCTCCACTTT
CDR3 protein: CASSEWGATVSNIQSPLHF

clone size: NA
V gene: TRBV7-7
D gene: NA
J gene: TRBJ2-6
CDR3 DNA: TGTGCTAGCAGCTTGGGACGGACTTCTGGGGCCAACGTCCTGACTTTC
CDR3 protein: CASSLGRTSGANVLTF

clone size: few
V gene: TRBV2
D gene: NA
J gene: TRBJ1-2
CDR3 DNA: TGTGCCAGCAGTGAAGGTACAGTTAACTATGGCTACACCTTC
CDR3 protein: CASSEGTVNYGYTF

clone size: NA
V gene: TRBV6-6
D gene: NA
J gene: TRBJ1-2
CDR3 DNA: TGTGCCAGCAGTTACTCCCAGGGGTATGGCTACACCTTC
CDR3 protein: CASSYSQGYGYTF

clone size: many
V gene: TRBV10-3
D gene: TRBD1
J gene: TRBJ2-7
CDR3 DNA: TGTGCCATCAGTGATGGGACAGGGGCGACCTACGAGCAGTACTTC
CDR3 protein: CAISDGTGATYEQYF

clone size: NA
V gene: TRBV29-1
D gene: NA
J gene: TRBJ1-1
CDR3 DNA: TGCAGCGTTGATGTAGGGGCCGATGAAGCTTTCTTT
CDR3 protein: CSVDVGADEAFF

clone size: many
V gene: TRBV7-9
D gene: TRBD1
J gene: TRBJ1-5
CDR3 DNA: TGTGCCAGCGCGGGGGGCCGACAGGGACAATTTAGCAATCAGCCCCAGCATTTT
CDR3 protein: CASAGGRQGQFSNQPQHF

clone size: NA
V gene: TRBV14
D gene: TRBD2
J gene: TRBJ2-7
CDR3 DNA: TGTGCCAGCAGCCAAGCGAGCGGGGGGGCCTACGAGCAGTACTTC
CDR3 protein: CASSQASGGAYEQYF

clone size: NA
V gene: TRBV19
D gene: NA
J gene: TRBJ1-2
CDR3 DNA: TGTGCCTGGACGGCAGGGATTAACTATGGCTACACCTTC
CDR3 protein: CAWTAGINYGYTF

clone size: NA
V gene: TRBV7-9
D gene: NA
J gene: TRBJ2-7
CDR3 DNA: TGTGCCAGCAGCTTAGCCCTTGTCGGCGAGCAGTACTTC
CDR3 protein: CASSLALVGEQYF

clone size: NA
V gene: TRBV25-1
D gene: NA
J gene: TRBJ1-2
CDR3 DNA: TGTGCCAGCAGTTCCCGGACTTATGGCTACACCTTC
CDR3 protein: CASSSRTYGYTF

clone size: NA
V gene: TRBV20-1
D gene: NA
J gene: TRBJ1-6
CDR3 DNA: TGCAGTGCTAGAGATCGGATTTTGGGGTATAATTCACCCCTCCACTTT
CDR3 protein: CSARDRILGYNSPLHF

clone size: few
V gene: TRBV5-1
D gene: TRBD1
J gene: TRBJ2-7
CDR3 DNA: TGCGCCAGCAGCTTGGTGCAGGGGGCGGGGGAGCAGTACTTC
CDR3 protein: CASSLVQGAGEQYF